One and the same sample provided the 21 T cell receptor beta chains below, sequenced in a study of CD8+ T cells in alopecia areata. The authors extracted RNA and reverse transcribed it into cDNA as the sequencing template. Sequencing was performed with immunoSEQ multiplex PCR; in TCRdb, only in-frame clones are kept and a portion is missing. The repertoire holds hundreds of thousands of clones, with 57% as singletons. The material was CD4+ T cells sorted from blood, obtained at week 0. The receptors shown here come from a human donor with alopecia areata.

In this sample, this clone turned up a few times. V and J are TRBV29-1 and TRBJ2-1, with 10 positions matching TRBD2. V gave up 6 bases and J gave up 2 bases; unmatched junction bases: 7. The CDR3 is made up of 15 amino acids. Germline V gene lookup returns CDR1 SQVTM and CDR2 ANQGSEA. The CDR3 here is CSVGRLAGPYNEQFF. As DNA, the CDR3 is TGCAGCGTGGGACGACTAGCGGGTCCCTACAATGAGCAGTTCTTC.

J is TRBJ1-2 and V is TRBV7-7; D unclear. In germline, CDR1 is SSHAT, CDR2 FNYEAQ (reference sequence). The CDR3 spans 10 residues. CDR3 protein: CASPSGGYTF. CDR3 coding DNA: TGTGCTAGCCCGAGTGGTGGCTACACCTTC.

The chain is built from TRBV19 and TRBJ2-1; the match to TRBD2 covers 14 bases. The CDR3 is made up of 20 amino acids. Germline V lookup: CDR1 LNHDA, CDR2 SQIVND (reference sequence). The junction had 11 bases not matched to a gene; V was cut back by 4 bases and J by 0 bases. The CDR3 sequence is CASSTSTWTSGGSSYNEQFF. In DNA form, the CDR3 reads TGTGCCAGTAGTACTTCCACGTGGACTAGCGGGGGGAGCTCCTACAATGAGCAGTTCTTC.

The chain links TRBV30 to TRBJ1-2, with a tentative D call TRBD1 (5 bases). Germline CDR1 is GTSNPN and CDR2 is SVGIG (reference sequence). This CDR3 region has 14 residues. The V end was cut by 2 bases, the J end by 4 bases, with 14 bases between. The CDR3: CAWSMAGRIYGYTF. Written as DNA, the CDR3 is TGTGCCTGGAGTATGGCAGGGAGAATCTATGGCTACACCTTC. Supplemented by reference TRBV30 and TRBJ1-2, the full variable domain reads SQTIHQWPATLVQPVGSPLSLECTVEGTSNPNLYWYRQAAGRGLQLLFYSVGIGQISSEVPQNLSASRPQDRQFILSSKKLLLSDSGFYLCAWSMAGRIYGYTFGSGTRLTVV.

This rearrangement joins TRBV29-1 to TRBJ2-1, with D hard to call. This CDR3 has 12 residues. Trimming shortened V by 7 bases and J by 4 bases, and 11 bases separated the two germline ends. CDR1 is SQVTM and CDR2 is ANQGSEA in the germline V gene. Written as DNA, the CDR3 is TGCAGCGCTGACCCGACTTACAATGAGCAGTTCTTC. Translating gives CSADPTYNEQFF.

The rearrangement links TRBV6-5 to TRBJ1-2; D might be TRBD1 (5 bases). Germline CDR1 and CDR2: MNHEY and SVGAGI. The CDR3 consists of 14 residues. V was trimmed by 5 bases and J by 2 bases, leaving 12 bases between them. In nucleotides, the CDR3 is TGTGCCAGCAGTGAATCCCCAGGGAACTATGGCTACACCTTC. Its protein is CASSESPGNYGYTF.

The rearrangement joins TRBV30 to TRBJ1-2; D gene unclear. V was trimmed by 3 bases and J by 0 bases, leaving 17 bases between them. Germline CDR1 GTSNPN, CDR2 SVGIG (reference sequence). This CDR3 is built from 16 residues. CDR3 coding DNA: TGTGCCTGGAGCCTGGGAACTTACCGATCTAACTATGGCTACACCTTC. Translated: CAWSLGTYRSNYGYTF.

The V and J genes are TRBV29-1 and TRBJ2-3, with a weak D call TRBD2 (6 bases). Germline lookup yields CDR1 SQVTM and CDR2 ANQGSEA. The CDR3 consists of 12 residues. V was pared by 4 bases and J by 6 bases, with 11 bases between. CDR3 loop: CSVGGAEDTQYF. In nucleotides, the CDR3 is TGCAGCGTTGGCGGGGCGGAGGATACGCAGTATTTT.

This clone appeared a few times. The chain links TRBV11-2 to TRBJ1-1; D remains unclear. Deletions cut 5 bases from V and 0 bases from J, with 7 bases between. There are 13 residues in the CDR3. Looked up from germline, CDR1 is SGHAT and CDR2 is FQNNGV. The CDR3 reads CASSVGLNTEAFF. DNA for the CDR3: TGTGCCAGCAGCGTCGGACTGAACACTGAAGCTTTCTTT.

The chain couples TRBV7-6 to TRBJ2-7; maybe TRBD1 (6 bases). The CDR3 spans 14 residues. Germline V lookup: CDR1 SGHVS, CDR2 FNYEAQ. V was trimmed by 1 base and J by 1 base, leaving 8 bases between them. The CDR3 bases are TGTGCCAGCAGCTTAGTTAGGGGGTCCTACGAGCAGTACTTC. Its translation: CASSLVRGSYEQYF.

This clone has only one observation. The rearrangement links TRBV30 to TRBJ1-2; D uncertain. The CDR3 sequence is 11 residues long. Deletions cut 4 bases from V and 2 bases from J, with 5 bases between. Germline V lookup: CDR1 GTSNPN, CDR2 SVGIG (reference sequence). CDR3 sequence: CAWNYNYGYTF. Here the CDR3 DNA reads TGTGCCTGGAATTACAACTATGGCTACACCTTC.

The rearrangement links TRBV10-3 to TRBJ2-6; D is uncertain. The ends were cut back, 6 bases at V and 3 bases at J, with 9 bases in the middle. Germline V gene lookup returns CDR1 ENHRY and CDR2 SYGVKD. The CDR3 consists of 14 residues. CDR3 residues: CAIRPDGGANVLTF. The CDR3 DNA reads TGTGCCATCAGACCTGACGGTGGGGCCAACGTCCTGACTTTC.

This chain uses TRBV5-6 with TRBJ2-1, with no clear D. The V end lost 0 bases, the J end lost 4 bases, and 5 bases lay between the germline ends. From germline, CDR1 is SGHDT and CDR2 YYEEEE. The CDR3 has 13 residues. The CDR3 DNA sequence: TGTGCCAGCAGCTTGGTTCTTTACAATGAGCAGTTCTTC. It yields the protein CASSLVLYNEQFF.

This clone was observed at least ten times. The chain is built from TRBV18 and TRBJ1-4; maybe TRBD1 (5 bases). Trimming left V 3 bases short and J 7 bases short, with 18 bases between. Germline V gives CDR1 KGHSH, CDR2 LQKENI. This CDR3 region has 16 residues. CDR3 protein: CASSPQPRGTREKLFF. CDR3 DNA: TGTGCCAGCTCACCTCAACCCCGGGGGACCCGTGAAAAACTGTTTTTT.

This clone has just a few counts. Other DNA sequences in this specimen translate into the identical CDR3. The rearrangement uses TRBV7-3 and TRBJ1-1, with 8 nucleotides matching TRBD1. This CDR3 is 14 amino acids long. V shed 2 bases, J shed 3 bases, and the junction held 2 bases outside the gene matches. Germline CDR1 is SGHTA and CDR2 is FQGTGA. As DNA, the CDR3 is TGTGCCAGCAGCTTAGAACAGGGGGACACTGAAGCTTTCTTT. The encoded protein is CASSLEQGDTEAFF. Based on the CDR3 plus reference TRBV7-3 and TRBJ1-1, the full variable domain is GAGVSQTPSNKVTEKGKYVELRCDPISGHTALYWYRQSLGQGPEFLIYFQGTGAADDSGLPNDRFFAVRPEGSVSTLKIQRTERGDSAVYLCASSLEQGDTEAFFGQGTRLTVV.

The V gene is TRBV7-9, the J gene TRBJ2-1, with TRBD2 matching over 12 bases. The junction had 8 bases not matched to a gene; V was cut back by 7 bases and J by 4 bases. The CDR3 spans 16 residues. CDR1 SEHNR and CDR2 FQNEAQ come from the germline V gene (reference sequence). The CDR3 is CASTTSGGTGYNEQFF. The CDR3 nucleotides are TGTGCCAGCACGACTAGCGGGGGTACGGGATACAATGAGCAGTTCTTC.

The chain links TRBV5-4 to TRBJ2-7; 10 positions match TRBD1. The ends lost 3 bases at V and 3 bases at J; junction bases unmatched: 6. Germline V gives CDR1 SGHNT, CDR2 YYREEE (reference sequence). The CDR3 has 15 residues. The CDR3 region is CASSYRDRGIYEQYF. CDR3 in DNA: TGTGCCAGCAGCTACCGGGACAGGGGTATCTACGAGCAGTACTTC.

The chain is built from TRBV29-1 and TRBJ1-2; TRBD1 is a possible D gene (5 bases). Deletions cut 4 bases from V and 10 bases from J, with 13 bases between. CDR1 and CDR2 (germline): SQVTM, ANQGSEA. There are 11 residues in the CDR3. This chain's CDR3 is CSVGDGPNYTF. Here the CDR3 DNA reads TGCAGCGTTGGGGACGGCCCTAACTACACCTTC.

The chain uses TRBV2 and TRBJ2-5, with 11 bases aligning to TRBD2. The V and J ends lost 6 bases and 4 bases, in that order; junction bases with no gene match: 13. The CDR3 has 17 residues. Germline values: CDR1 SNHLY, CDR2 FYNNEI. The CDR3 nucleotides are TGTGCCAGCAGCCGAGGGGTAGCGGGGGGGCTTTTAGAGACCCAGTACTTC. Translating it yields CASSRGVAGGLLETQYF.

V gene TRBV5-1 combines with J gene TRBJ2-7, with D possibly being TRBD2 (5 bases). Trimming pared 0 bases from V and 5 bases from J, leaving 9 bases between. The CDR3 loop spans 13 amino acids. The germline CDR1 and CDR2 sequences are SGHRS and YFSETQ. The CDR3 here is CASSLGYGDEQYF. The DNA for the CDR3 is TGCGCCAGCAGCTTGGGGTACGGGGACGAGCAGTACTTC.

The chain couples TRBV18 to TRBJ1-1, with TRBD1 as a possible D gene (5 bases). The CDR3 totals 14 residues. CDR1 is KGHSH and CDR2 is LQKENI in the germline V gene. Trimming stripped 2 bases from V and 6 bases from J, with 13 bases between. CDR3 sequence: CASSPGTGVAEAFF. The DNA for the CDR3 is TGTGCCAGCTCACCAGGGACGGGGGTCGCTGAAGCTTTCTTT.